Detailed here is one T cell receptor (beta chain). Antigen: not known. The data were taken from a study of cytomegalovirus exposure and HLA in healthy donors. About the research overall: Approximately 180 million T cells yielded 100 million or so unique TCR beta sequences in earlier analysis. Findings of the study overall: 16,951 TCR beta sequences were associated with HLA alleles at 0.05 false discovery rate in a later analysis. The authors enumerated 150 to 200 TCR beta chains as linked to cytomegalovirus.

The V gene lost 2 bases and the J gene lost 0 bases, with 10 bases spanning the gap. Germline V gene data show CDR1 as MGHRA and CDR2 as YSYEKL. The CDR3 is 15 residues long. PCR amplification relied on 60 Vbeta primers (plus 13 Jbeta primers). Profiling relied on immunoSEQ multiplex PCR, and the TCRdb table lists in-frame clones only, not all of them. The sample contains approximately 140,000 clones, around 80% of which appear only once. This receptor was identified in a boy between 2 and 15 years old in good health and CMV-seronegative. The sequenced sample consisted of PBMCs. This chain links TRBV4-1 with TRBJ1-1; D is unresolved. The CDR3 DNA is TGCGCCAGCAGCCAATCCAGAGACATGAACACTGAAGCTTTCTTT. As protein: CASSQSRDMNTEAFF.